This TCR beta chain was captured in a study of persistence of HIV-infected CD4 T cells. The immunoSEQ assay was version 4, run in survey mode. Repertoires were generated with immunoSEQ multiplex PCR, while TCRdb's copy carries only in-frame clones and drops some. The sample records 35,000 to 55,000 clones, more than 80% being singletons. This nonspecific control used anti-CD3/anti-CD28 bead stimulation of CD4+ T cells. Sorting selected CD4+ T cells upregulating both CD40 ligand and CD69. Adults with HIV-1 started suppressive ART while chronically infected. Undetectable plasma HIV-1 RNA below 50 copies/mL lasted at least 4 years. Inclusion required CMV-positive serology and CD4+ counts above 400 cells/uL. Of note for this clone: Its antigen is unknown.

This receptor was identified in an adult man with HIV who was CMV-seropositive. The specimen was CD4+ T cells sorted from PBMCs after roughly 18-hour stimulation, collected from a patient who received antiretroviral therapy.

CDR3 in amino acids: CASSERRSYEQYF. CDR3 nucleotide sequence: TGTGCCAGCAGTGAACGCCGCTCCTACGAGCAGTACTTC. The V and J genes are TRBV2 and TRBJ2-7; D is unresolved. The V gene's germline CDR1 is SNHLY and CDR2 FYNNEI. Trimming shortened V by 2 bases and J by 0 bases, and 5 bases separated the two germline ends. The CDR3 is made up of 13 amino acids.